The 20 T cell receptor beta chains below all came from one sample that was sequenced in a study of T-cell memory formation after mild COVID-19. TCRdb ran MiXCR on the 5' RACE reads and lists one entry per CDR3 protein. The sample holds more than 110,000 distinct CDR3 sequences; more than 13% are singletons and the top ten take around 28%. Source material: PBMCs or a T cell subset sorted from them (not recorded which). Receptor source: an adult woman who had mild COVID-19 (a few samples of this study predate the infection). Cell type and time point are not known.

This sequence joins TRBV20-1 and TRBJ2-2; no reliable D call. The CDR3 has 16 amino acids. V lost 3 bases and J 6 bases, leaving 20 bases between the germline ends. Germline values: CDR1 DFQATT, CDR2 SNEGSKA (reference sequence). In DNA, the CDR3 is TGCAGTGCTAGGCCCTTGGAGAAGGGTAAACCCGGGGAGCTGTTTTTT. Protein product: CSARPLEKGKPGELFF.

This chain connects TRBV4-1 to TRBJ2-5, with D perhaps TRBD2 (5 bases). CDR1 is MGHRA and CDR2 is YSYEKL in the germline V gene. V was pared by 0 bases and J by 2 bases, with 13 bases between. CDR3 length: 16 amino acids. CDR3 DNA sequence: TGCGCCAGCAGCCAAGAATTGCCGGGGATTCAAGAGACCCAGTACTTC. This gives the protein CASSQELPGIQETQYF.

The CDR3 loop is CASSQTGYNTAFF. The CDR3 DNA reads TGTGCCAGCAGCCAAACAGGGTACAACACAGCTTTCTTT. The chain has TRBV7-9 and TRBJ1-1; D may be TRBD1 (6 bases). The CDR3 consists of 13 residues. V gave up 5 bases and J gave up 10 bases, with 17 bases separating them. Per the germline V gene, CDR1 is SEHNR and CDR2 is FQNEAQ (reference sequence). Complete variable domain (other parts from reference TRBV7-9 and TRBJ1-1): DTGVSQNPRHKITKRGQNVTFRCDPISEHNRLYWYRQTLGQGPEFLTYFQNEAQLEKSRLLSDRFSAERPKGSFSTLEIQRTEQGDSAMYLCASSQTGYNTAFFGQGTRLTVV.

This clonotype was counted ten times or more. The rearrangement links TRBV4-3 to TRBJ2-7; 10 bases are shared with TRBD2. CDR3 length equals 15 residues. The germline V gene has CDR1 LGHNA and CDR2 YSLEER. V lost 4 bases to trimming and J lost 0 bases; unmatched junction nucleotides: 3. Written as DNA, the CDR3 is TGCGCCAGCAGCCCCTGGACTAGCGGCTCCTACGAGCAGTACTTC. As protein: CASSPWTSGSYEQYF.

The chain couples TRBV12-3 or TRBV12-4 to TRBJ2-2; weak D call: TRBD2 (5 bases). The V gene lost 11 bases and the J gene lost 7 bases, with 8 bases spanning the gap. This CDR3 has 10 amino acids. The CDR3 is CAVGIGELFF. The CDR3 nucleotides are TGTGCCGTCGGGATCGGGGAGCTGTTTTTT.

J is TRBJ2-1 and V is TRBV25-1; 7 positions agree with TRBD2. The germline gives CDR1 MGHDK, CDR2 SYGVNS. Losses at the gene ends were 5 bases for V and 5 bases for J; bases not matched to a gene: 6. The CDR3 totals 14 residues. For the CDR3, the DNA is TGTGCCAGCAGTCCGTGGGAGGGGAACAATGAGCAGTTCTTC. Translation: CASSPWEGNNEQFF.

In its sample, this clonotype was seen a few times. V and J are TRBV7-9 and TRBJ1-2, with D maybe TRBD1 (5 bases). The CDR3 is made up of 12 amino acids. V gave up 5 bases and J gave up 10 bases, with 14 bases separating them. Germline CDR1 and CDR2: SEHNR and FQNEAQ (reference sequence). As DNA, the CDR3 is TGTGCCAGCAGCCTCCGGGACTTCCTCTACACCTTC. This gives the protein CASSLRDFLYTF.

This clonotype appeared a few times. The chain links TRBV29-1 to TRBJ2-7; D gene uncertain. CDR3 length equals 12 residues. Germline V gives CDR1 SQVTM, CDR2 ANQGSEA. Trimming pared 4 bases from V and 4 bases from J, leaving 11 bases between. CDR3 residues: CSVVSVPYEQYF. In nucleotides, the CDR3 is TGCAGCGTTGTCTCGGTCCCATACGAGCAGTACTTC.

The table lists this clonotype with a few counts. The chain carries TRBV6-5 and TRBJ1-2; 7 bases align to TRBD1. The CDR3 covers 14 residues. Germline V gene lookup returns CDR1 MNHEY and CDR2 SVGAGI. Trimming cost V 0 bases and J 4 bases; bases outside gene matches: 2. CDR3 region: CASSYSPGGYGYTF. The CDR3 region has the DNA TGTGCCAGCAGTTACTCGCCAGGGGGCTATGGCTACACCTTC.

This clonotype was seen ten or more times. V is TRBV15 and J is TRBJ2-3; D might be TRBD2 (6 bases). The CDR3 consists of 14 residues. V gave up 4 bases and J gave up 6 bases, with 14 bases separating them. The germline V gene has CDR1 LNHNV and CDR2 YYDKDF (reference sequence). CDR3 sequence: CATSTRRLVDTQYF. The CDR3 coding sequence is TGTGCCACCAGCACTCGAAGACTAGTCGATACGCAGTATTTT. Together with reference TRBV15 and TRBJ2-3, the CDR3 gives the full variable domain: DAMVIQNPRYQVTQFGKPVTLSCSQTLNHNVMYWYQQKSSQAPKLLFHYYDKDFNNEADTPDNFQSRRPNTSFCFLDIRSPGLGDTAMYLCATSTRRLVDTQYFGPGTRLTVL.

This clonotype came up a few times. V and J are TRBV6-5 and TRBJ2-1; D ambiguous. The germline V and J ends were trimmed by 6 bases and 0 bases, with 15 bases remaining between them. The CDR3 has 16 residues. Per the germline V gene, CDR1 is MNHEY and CDR2 is SVGAGI. The CDR3 here is CASRSVEVPSYNEQFF. The CDR3 DNA reads TGTGCCAGCAGATCCGTCGAGGTACCCTCCTACAATGAGCAGTTCTTC.

This clonotype was observed a handful of times. This sequence joins TRBV20-1 and TRBJ1-6, with TRBD1 identical over 10 bases. V lost 0 bases, J lost 10 bases, and 3 bases stayed unmatched. Per the germline V gene, CDR1 is DFQATT and CDR2 is SNEGSKA (reference sequence). The CDR3 contains 14 residues. The CDR3 sequence: CSARETTGGSPLHF. The CDR3 region has the DNA TGCAGTGCTAGAGAGACGACAGGGGGCTCACCCCTCCACTTT.

This clonotype showed up just a few times. This chain connects TRBV6-5 to TRBJ1-2, with 8 positions matching TRBD1. This CDR3 is 13 amino acids long. The germline V gene encodes CDR1 MNHEY and CDR2 SVGAGI. After removal of 6 bases from V and 8 bases from J, the junction contained 8 bases not matched to a gene. As DNA, the CDR3 is TGTGCCAGCAGCCGGACAGGGTTGGAGGGCTACACCTTC. This sequence encodes CASSRTGLEGYTF.

This clonotype was observed a few times. The chain couples TRBV11-2 to TRBJ2-7, with 8 bases aligning to TRBD2. Germline trimming cut 5 bases from V and 4 bases from J; bases unmatched to any gene: 16. Germline-derived CDR1 and CDR2 are SGHAT and FQNNGV. The CDR3 extends over 17 amino acids. CDR3 sequence reads: CASSLTRGVAGMYEQYF. CDR3 DNA sequence: TGTGCCAGCAGCCTAACCCGGGGGGTAGCGGGGATGTACGAGCAGTACTTC.

This clonotype occurred a few times. The chain carries TRBV12-3 or TRBV12-4 and TRBJ2-3; D is possibly TRBD2 (6 bases). With 5 bases removed from V and 6 bases from J, the gap between germline ends came to 18 bases. There are 15 residues in the CDR3. The CDR3 here is CASSPAGRGGDTQYF. For the CDR3, the DNA is TGTGCCAGCAGTCCAGCTGGGCGGGGCGGGGATACGCAGTATTTT.

The chain uses TRBV4-1 and TRBJ2-7; D assignment may be TRBD1 or TRBD2 (5 bases each). The CDR3 is 12 amino acids. Looked up from germline, CDR1 is MGHRA and CDR2 is YSYEKL. V was clipped by 4 bases and J by 5 bases, with 9 bases between them. The CDR3 reads CASSPQGDEQYF. DNA of the CDR3: TGCGCCAGCAGCCCGCAGGGAGACGAGCAGTACTTC.

This CDR3 is CSVEFSVQGGENEQFF. As DNA, the CDR3 is TGCAGCGTTGAGTTTTCCGTCCAGGGGGGCGAGAATGAGCAGTTCTTC. This sequence joins TRBV29-1 and TRBJ2-1, with a tentative D call TRBD1 (7 bases). The V gene's germline CDR1 is SQVTM and CDR2 ANQGSEA. This CDR3 contains 16 residues. Trimming removed 3 bases from V and 7 bases from J, with 22 bases in between.

The V call is TRBV4-1, the J call TRBJ2-1, with D uncertain. This CDR3 comprises 13 residues. Trimming took off 0 bases at V and 6 bases at J, with 6 bases between the two ends. Germline V gene data show CDR1 as MGHRA and CDR2 as YSYEKL. DNA of the CDR3: TGCGCCAGCAGCCAAGACCGTTCCAATGAGCAGTTCTTC. Translating it yields CASSQDRSNEQFF.

The rearrangement joins TRBV27 to TRBJ1-3; D is unclear. The CDR3 consists of 15 residues. V lost 5 bases and J 0 bases, leaving 11 bases between the germline ends. Germline CDR1 and CDR2: MNHEY and SMNVEV (reference sequence). Here the CDR3 reads CASSPEVPSGNTIYF. The CDR3 DNA follows: TGTGCCAGCAGTCCTGAGGTTCCCTCTGGAAACACCATATATTTT.

In this sample, this clonotype turned up a few times. The chain is built from TRBV12-3 or TRBV12-4 and TRBJ2-7; a weak D match, TRBD2 (7 bases). The CDR3 loop spans 16 amino acids. The V end lost 6 bases, the J end lost 3 bases, and 21 bases lay between the germline ends. The CDR3 sequence is CASSNPRGAERYEQYF. In nucleotides, the CDR3 is TGTGCCAGCAGCAATCCTCGGGGGGCTGAGCGCTACGAGCAGTACTTC.